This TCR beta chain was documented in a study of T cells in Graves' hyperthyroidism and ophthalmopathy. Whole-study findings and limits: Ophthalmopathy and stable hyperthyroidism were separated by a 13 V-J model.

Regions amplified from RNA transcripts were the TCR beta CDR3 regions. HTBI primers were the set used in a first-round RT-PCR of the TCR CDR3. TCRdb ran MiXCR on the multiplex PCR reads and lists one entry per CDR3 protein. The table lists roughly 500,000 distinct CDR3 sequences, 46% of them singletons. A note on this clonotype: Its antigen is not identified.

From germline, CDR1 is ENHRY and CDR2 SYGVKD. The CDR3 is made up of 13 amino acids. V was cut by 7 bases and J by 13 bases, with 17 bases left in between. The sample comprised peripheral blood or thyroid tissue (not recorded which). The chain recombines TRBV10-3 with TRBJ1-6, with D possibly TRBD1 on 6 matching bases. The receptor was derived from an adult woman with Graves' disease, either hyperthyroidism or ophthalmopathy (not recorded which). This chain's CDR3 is CAINSGDNQPLHF. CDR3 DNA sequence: TGTGCCATCAATTCAGGGGATAATCAGCCCCTCCACTTT.